The rows below give T cell receptor beta chains drawn from one sample of a study of regulatory and conventional T cells in RAG deficiency. Repertoires were generated with immunoSEQ multiplex PCR, while TCRdb's copy carries only in-frame clones and drops some. The sample yields approximately 46,000 clones, 70% to 90% seen once. The data also belong to a second study, concerning regulatory T cells.

Sequencing input: CD4+ effector T cells sorted from blood. The receptors originated from a human donor in good health. CDR3s include the opening cysteine and the closing phenylalanine or tryptophan. Fields, in order: J gene, V gene, D gene, clone size, CDR3 protein, CDR3 DNA. A D gene is named only where the DNA matches it firmly. Rows may omit the clone size; those that give it use once, few, many or a size class.

>TRBJ2-5|TRBV7-9|NA|NA
CASSLTLRATQETQYF
TGTGCCAGCAGCCTCACACTTCGAGCCACCCAAGAGACCCAGTACTTC
>TRBJ1-1|TRBV7-9|NA|NA
CASSSFNLISNTEAFF
TGTGCCAGCAGCTCCTTCAACCTTATCTCGAACACTGAAGCTTTCTTT
>TRBJ1-2|TRBV7-6|TRBD1|NA
CASSLGSQQGSYGYTF
TGTGCCAGCAGCTTAGGCTCCCAACAGGGGAGCTATGGCTACACCTTC
>TRBJ2-3|TRBV9|TRBD2|NA
CASSVGSSGTDTQYF
TGTGCCAGCAGCGTAGGTAGTAGCGGGACAGATACGCAGTATTTT
>TRBJ2-7|TRBV29-1|NA|once
CSVAGVGLGEQYF
TGCAGCGTTGCTGGGGTAGGGCTCGGCGAGCAGTACTTC
>TRBJ2-1|TRBV6-6|TRBD2|once
CASSYRPGGPNEQFF
TGTGCCAGCAGTTACCGGCCGGGGGGGCCAAATGAGCAGTTCTTC
>TRBJ2-3|TRBV9|NA|once
CASSVGGRLVTDTQYF
TGTGCCAGCAGCGTCGGGGGCAGGCTTGTCACAGATACGCAGTATTTT
>TRBJ1-1|TRBV7-3|TRBD1|NA
CASSSTGTGVAFF
TGTGCCAGCAGCTCTACAGGGACAGGAGTAGCTTTCTTT
>TRBJ2-1|TRBV14|TRBD2|NA
CASSPSPGGRTTLQLYNEQFF
TGTGCCAGCAGCCCGTCTCCTGGCGGGAGGACCACACTACAACTCTACAATGAGCAGTTCTTC
>TRBJ2-3|TRBV28|NA|NA
CASSFGLLSTDTQYF
TGTGCCAGCAGTTTTGGCCTTCTTAGCACAGATACGCAGTATTTT
>TRBJ2-6|TRBV28|NA|few
CATDDGGTGANVLTF
TGTGCCACCGACGATGGGGGGACTGGGGCCAACGTCCTGACTTTC
>TRBJ2-7|TRBV19|TRBD1|few
CASRGDRTSGEQYF
TGTGCCAGTAGGGGGGACAGGACCTCTGGAGAGCAGTACTTC
>TRBJ2-3|TRBV29-1|NA|NA
CSVRLHKSTDTQYF
TGCAGCGTTCGGTTACACAAAAGCACAGATACGCAGTATTTT
>TRBJ2-7|TRBV5-1|TRBD1|few
CASSLGGGRIGHEQYF
TGCGCCAGCAGCTTGGGAGGGGGCAGAATTGGCCACGAGCAGTACTTC
>TRBJ1-5|TRBV19|NA|NA
CASSNPPLGSNQPQHF
TGTGCCAGTAGTAACCCCCCCTTGGGAAGCAATCAGCCCCAGCATTTT
>TRBJ1-5|TRBV2|TRBD1|once
CASSERGGNGQPQHF
TGTGCCAGCAGTGAAAGAGGGGGCAATGGTCAGCCCCAGCATTTT
>TRBJ2-6|TRBV5-4|NA|NA
CASSSPRGSSGANVLTF
TGTGCCAGCAGCTCGCCGCGGGGAAGCTCTGGGGCCAACGTCCTGACTTTC
>TRBJ2-5|TRBV18|NA|NA
CASSPGQKETQYF
TGTGCCAGCTCACCAGGCCAAAAAGAGACCCAGTACTTC